The clone carrying this T cell receptor (beta chain) was detected once. Its matching antigen is unknown. Other DNA sequences in this sample translate to the same CDR3. This sample was included in a study of shared clonotypes between healthy human individuals. Background on the study: Ranging from 18 to 49 in age, donors were a couple of women and a few men.

The CDR3 runs 11 residues. The germline gives CDR1 DFQATT, CDR2 SNEGSKA (reference sequence). The study, taken as a whole, reports: Generation of non-shared clonotypes was less probable than generation of clonotypes shared by all four donors. In this cohort, only blood was sampled, and tissue repertoires likely differ.

The protocol was immunoSEQ multiplex PCR, while the TCRdb copy is restricted to in-frame clones and leaves out a portion. Among hundreds of thousands of clones listed, about 96% were seen once. A CD45RA-negative memory subset and a CD45RA+ naive subset were separated from the CD4+ cells. The V call is TRBV20-1, the J call TRBJ2-5; 7 bases are shared with TRBD2. The DNA end lines up better with TRBJ2-7; the J call may be wrong. The TCR comes from a woman under 40 in good health. Sequences were obtained from naive CD4+ T cells sorted from blood. Subset of the sample: CD45RA+ positively selected. CDR3 in amino acids: CSAGLVYEQYF. The DNA for the CDR3 is TGCAGTGCCGGACTAGTCTACGAGCAGTACTTC.